This T cell receptor (beta chain) stems from a study of blood T cell repertoires in COVID-19. Study at large: PBMCs, B-cell-depleted T cells, or T cells provided the cDNA or gDNA that made up the material.

This table comes from immunoSEQ multiplex PCR, and its TCRdb copy is limited to in-frame clones, with some not included. Of 250,000 or so clones in the sample, approximately 89% were seen once. CDR3 length: 15 amino acids. Trimming cost V 5 bases and J 0 bases; bases outside gene matches: 6. Germline CDR1 SGHRS, CDR2 YFSETQ. The chain recombines TRBV5-1 with TRBJ2-5, with 8 nucleotides matching TRBD1. The clonotype comes from a man aged 35 to 55 who had been exposed to COVID-19. Material for sequencing was PBMCs or T cells enriched from blood (not recorded which). In DNA form, the CDR3 reads TGCGCCAGCAGACGGTCGACAGGGGACCAAGAGACCCAGTACTTC. Protein product: CASRRSTGDQETQYF. The whole variable domain, remainder taken from reference TRBV5-1 and TRBJ2-5, is KAGVTQTPRYLIKTRGQQVTLSCSPISGHRSVSWYQQTPGQGLQFLFEYFSETQRNKGNFPGRFSGRQFSNSRSEMNVSTLELGDSALYLCASRRSTGDQETQYFGPGTRLLVL.